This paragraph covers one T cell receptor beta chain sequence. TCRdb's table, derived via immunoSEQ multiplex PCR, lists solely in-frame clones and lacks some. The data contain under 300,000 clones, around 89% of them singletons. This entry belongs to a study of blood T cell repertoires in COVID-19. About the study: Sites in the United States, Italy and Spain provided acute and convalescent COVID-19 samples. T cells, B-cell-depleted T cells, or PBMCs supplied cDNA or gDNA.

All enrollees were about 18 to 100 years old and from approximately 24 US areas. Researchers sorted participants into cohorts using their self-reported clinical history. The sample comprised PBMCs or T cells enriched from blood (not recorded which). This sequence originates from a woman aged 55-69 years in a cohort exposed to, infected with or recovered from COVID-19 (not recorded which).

The CDR3 spells CASSFLQGNYGYTF. In DNA form, the CDR3 reads TGTGCCAGCAGCTTCCTACAGGGGAACTATGGCTACACCTTC. V is TRBV5-4 and J is TRBJ1-2, with 7 bases aligning to TRBD1. The CDR3 totals 14 residues. V dropped 2 bases and J dropped 2; count of bases not matched to a gene: 3. Looked up from germline, CDR1 is SGHNT and CDR2 is YYREEE (reference sequence). The variable domain in full, completed from reference TRBV5-4 and TRBJ1-2, reads ETGVTQSPTHLIKTRGQQVTLRCSSQSGHNTVSWYQQALGQGPQFIFQYYREEENGRGNFPPRFSGLQFPNYSSELNVNALELDDSALYLCASSFLQGNYGYTFGSGTRLTVV.